The source of this T cell receptor beta chain is a study of identical twins. This clonotype occurred many times. What it recognizes is unknown. Points from the study as a whole: A lower insertion count was a feature of abundant cord blood beta clonotypes, with no such feature in memory repertoires. Twin sharing of out-of-frame TCR alpha was underestimated by models in monozygotic pairs.

The donor group consisted entirely of healthy Caucasians. After template switching added a universal primer site, the resulting cDNA carried unique molecular identifiers. One entry per CDR3 protein results from TCRdb running MiXCR on the 5' RACE reads. The sample lists some 560,000 distinct CDR3 sequences; 9.6% were seen once. These data were also filed under a second study, of yellow fever vaccine responses in identical twins.

Sample: PBMCs. The sequence was obtained from a young woman in good health.

The chain's CDR3 is CASSGHLGSGNEQFF. In DNA form, the CDR3 reads TGTGCCAGCAGTGGCCATCTGGGGTCGGGGAATGAGCAGTTCTTC. The chain couples TRBV6-1 to TRBJ2-1, with TRBD2 as a possible D gene (5 bases). This CDR3 has 15 amino acids. Germline loops: CDR1 MNHNS, CDR2 SASEGT. The V and J ends lost 4 bases and 7 bases respectively, with 17 bases between them.